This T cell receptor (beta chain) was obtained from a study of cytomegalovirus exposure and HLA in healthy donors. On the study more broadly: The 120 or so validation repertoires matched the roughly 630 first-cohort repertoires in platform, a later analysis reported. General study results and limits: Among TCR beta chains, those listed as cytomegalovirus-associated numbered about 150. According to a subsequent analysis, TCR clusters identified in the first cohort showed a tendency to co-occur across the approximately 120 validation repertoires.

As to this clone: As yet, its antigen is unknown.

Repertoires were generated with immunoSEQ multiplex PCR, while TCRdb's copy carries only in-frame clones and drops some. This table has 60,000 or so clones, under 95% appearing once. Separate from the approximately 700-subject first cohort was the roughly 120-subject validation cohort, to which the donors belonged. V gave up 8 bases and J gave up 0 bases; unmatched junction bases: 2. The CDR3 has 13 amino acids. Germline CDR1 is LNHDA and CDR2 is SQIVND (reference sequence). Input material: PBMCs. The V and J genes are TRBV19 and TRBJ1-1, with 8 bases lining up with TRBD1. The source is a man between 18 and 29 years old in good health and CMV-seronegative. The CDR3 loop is CASGQGMNTEAFF. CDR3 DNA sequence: TGTGCCAGTGGACAGGGTATGAACACTGAAGCTTTCTTT. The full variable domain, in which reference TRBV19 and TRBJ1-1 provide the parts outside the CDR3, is DGGITQSPKYLFRKEGQNVTLSCEQNLNHDAMYWYRQDPGQGLRLIYYSQIVNDFQKGDIAEGYSVSREKKESFPLTVTSAQKNPTAFYLCASGQGMNTEAFFGQGTRLTVV.